This T cell receptor beta chain was sequenced in a study of CD8 T cells in ankylosing spondylitis. V was shortened by 6 bases and J by 2 bases, with 17 bases between the two germline ends. The CDR3 extends over 14 amino acids. Per the germline V gene, CDR1 is DFQATT and CDR2 is SNEGSKA (reference sequence). This clonotype showed up many times. Molecular-barcoded quantitative 5'-RACE produced these TCR beta libraries. TCRdb processed the 5' RACE reads anew with MiXCR; each CDR3 protein has one entry. The sample contains around 210,000 distinct CDR3 sequences, over 7% of which appear only once. This receptor was identified in a female donor with ankylosing spondylitis or in good health (not recorded which). The V call is TRBV20-1, the J call TRBJ2-7; D call uncertain. The sequenced material came from blood, either unsorted or a sorted T cell fraction (not recorded which). The CDR3 protein is CSALLTQRTYEQYF. The DNA of the CDR3 is TGCAGTGCCCTACTGACACAACGAACCTACGAGCAGTACTTC.